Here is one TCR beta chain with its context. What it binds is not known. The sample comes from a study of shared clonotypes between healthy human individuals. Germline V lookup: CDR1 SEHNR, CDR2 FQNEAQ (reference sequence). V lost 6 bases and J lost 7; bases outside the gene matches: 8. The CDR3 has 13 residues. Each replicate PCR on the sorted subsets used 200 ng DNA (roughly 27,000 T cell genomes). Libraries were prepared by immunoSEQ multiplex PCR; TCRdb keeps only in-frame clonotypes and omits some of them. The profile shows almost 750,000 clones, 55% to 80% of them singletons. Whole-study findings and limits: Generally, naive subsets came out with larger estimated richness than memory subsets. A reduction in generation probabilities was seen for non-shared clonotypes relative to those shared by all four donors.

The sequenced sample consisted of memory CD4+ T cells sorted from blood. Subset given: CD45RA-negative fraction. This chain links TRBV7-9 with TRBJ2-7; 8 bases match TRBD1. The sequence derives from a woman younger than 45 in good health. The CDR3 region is CASSPDRGREQYF. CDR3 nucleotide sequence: TGTGCCAGCAGTCCAGACAGGGGCCGTGAGCAGTACTTC.